This section outlines one TCR beta chain sequence together with its context. Clones were read by immunoSEQ multiplex PCR, and TCRdb kept only the in-frame ones, dropping some. The repertoire holds roughly 230,000 clones, with more than 65% as singletons. The data were taken from a study of blood T cell repertoires in COVID-19. Looking at the study overall: From T cells, B-cell-depleted T cells, or PBMCs came the material, which was cDNA or gDNA.

Deletions cut 2 bases from V and 3 bases from J, with 8 bases between. This CDR3 comprises 14 residues. Germline assignment: CDR1 SNHLY and CDR2 FYNNEI. The rearrangement joins TRBV2 to TRBJ1-3; weak D call: TRBD1 (5 bases). Input material: peripheral blood. The source is an elderly woman with acute or convalescent COVID-19. The CDR3 DNA reads TGTGCCAGCAGTGAACAGGGAGGTGGAAACACCATATATTTT. Translated: CASSEQGGGNTIYF.